This T cell receptor beta chain was recovered during a study of T cell responses to AZD1222 COVID-19 vaccine. Looked up from germline, CDR1 is SQVTM and CDR2 is ANQGSEA. CDR3 length: 13 amino acids. The V gene end was trimmed by 7 bases and the J gene end by 4 bases; junction bases not matched to a gene: 9. This clone was seen a single time. Using immunoSEQ multiplex PCR, the repertoire was profiled, and TCRdb retains in-frame clones only, with some absent. The repertoire holds around 160,000 clones, with approximately 94% as singletons. V and J are TRBV29-1 and TRBJ2-7; 8 bases agree with TRBD1. The sequencing used peripheral blood, collected on day 0 of AZD1222 vaccination. The receptor comes from an adult in good health. The CDR3 DNA sequence: TGCAGCGCGACGGACAGGGCAGCGTACGAGCAGTACTTC. Protein: CSATDRAAYEQYF.